These T cell receptor beta chains were read from a single sample in a study of shared T cell receptors in the human thymus. Repertoires were generated with immunoSEQ multiplex PCR, while TCRdb's copy carries only in-frame clones and drops some. The table lists some 760,000 clones, 80% to 90% of them singletons. These same records also appear under a second study, on human thymus T cells.

Material for sequencing was thymocytes. These receptors were obtained from a girl under three years old with a congenital heart defect. The conserved cysteine and the conserved F or W are not part of the CDR3 here.

V | CDR3
TRBV27 | ASSFVGTGGAPDGYT
TRBV15 | ATAGGTGPYEQY
TRBV2 | ASHKTANYGYT
TRBV7-2 | ASSLTENYGYT
TRBV6-5 | ASSYGRGRARTEAF
TRBV6-1 | ASRDSWEAF
TRBV4-1 | ASSQDGQANSYEQY
TRBV2 | ASSEDRVPNSPLH
TRBV6-1 | ASSERGRTSGGEYEQY
TRBV11-2 | ASSDGQWVNEQF
TRBV5-1 | ASSLAGLGANVLT
TRBV18 | ASSPTGDATNEKLF
TRBV28 | ASSWASGLETQY
TRBV18 | ASSRDSSTDTQY
TRBV4-1 | ASSPRPGQGEGNTEAF
TRBV27 | ASRGGTGGPNEQF
TRBV10-3 | AISTGQNTEAF
TRBV4-3 | ASSQDREGEGSTADTQY
TRBV5-4 | ASSLWPSGGAIGTQY
TRBV7-2 | ASNPGTGGPNTGELF
TRBV7-2 | ASSPGQKGDEQY
TRBV5-1 | ASRCPGLNTEAF
TRBV11-2 | ASSSGLPENYYEQY
TRBV13 | ASSFQRGDTQY
TRBV28 | ASSSQSQRETEKLF
TRBV10-3 | AISEPGRRGNGYT
TRBV9 | ASSVGGTATEAF
TRBV6-1 | ASSEGTGTYEQY
TRBV29-1 | SVNGQGIRSLYT
TRBV6-5 | ASSYSRRSYNSPLH
TRBV7-6 | ASSLLWGQALSNQPQH
TRBV5-6 | ASSRYSGQETQY
TRBV10-2 | ASMGSGESRLSGANVLT
TRBV5-6 | ASSLPPEGSNTGELF
TRBV28 | ASSLPDRDRGSRNYGYT
TRBV7-9 | ASSSDN
TRBV6-5 | ASSYNLHSTANVLT
TRBV27 | ASSLTGADSNQPQH
TRBV10-3 | AISEFQKERNTIY
TRBV7-9 | ASSLDQTNTEAF
TRBV6-5 | ASSYHRGYEKLF
TRBV19 | ASSILGGARRNQPQH
TRBV28 | AGQGSYGYT
TRBV9 | ASSYGQKNTEAF